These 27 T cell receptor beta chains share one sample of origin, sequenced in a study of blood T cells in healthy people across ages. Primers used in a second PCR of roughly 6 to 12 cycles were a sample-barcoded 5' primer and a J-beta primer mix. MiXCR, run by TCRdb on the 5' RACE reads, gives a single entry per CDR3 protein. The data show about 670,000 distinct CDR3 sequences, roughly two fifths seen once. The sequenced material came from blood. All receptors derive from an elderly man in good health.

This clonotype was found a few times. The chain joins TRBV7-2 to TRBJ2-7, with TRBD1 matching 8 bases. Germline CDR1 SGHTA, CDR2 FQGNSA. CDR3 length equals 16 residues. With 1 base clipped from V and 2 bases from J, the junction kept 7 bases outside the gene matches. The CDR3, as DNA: TGTGCCAGCAGCTTAGGCGCTGGACAGGGCCCCTACGAGCAGTACTTC. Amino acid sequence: CASSLGAGQGPYEQYF.

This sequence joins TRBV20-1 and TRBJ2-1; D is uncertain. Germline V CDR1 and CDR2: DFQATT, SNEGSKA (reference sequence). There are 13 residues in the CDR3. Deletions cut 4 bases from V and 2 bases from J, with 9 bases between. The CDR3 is CSAKLETYNEQFF. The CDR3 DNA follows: TGCAGTGCTAAACTGGAAACCTACAATGAGCAGTTCTTC.

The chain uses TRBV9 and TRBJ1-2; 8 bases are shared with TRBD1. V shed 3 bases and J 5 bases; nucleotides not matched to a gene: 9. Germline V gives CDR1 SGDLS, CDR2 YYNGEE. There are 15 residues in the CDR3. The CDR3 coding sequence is TGTGCCAGCAGCGCGGGAACAGGGGGTTTATATGGCTACACCTTC. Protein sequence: CASSAGTGGLYGYTF.

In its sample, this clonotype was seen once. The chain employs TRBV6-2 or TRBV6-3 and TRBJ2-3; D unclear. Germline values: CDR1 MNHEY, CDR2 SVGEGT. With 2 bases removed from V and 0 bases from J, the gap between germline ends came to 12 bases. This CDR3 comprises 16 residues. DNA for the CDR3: TGTGCCAGCAGTTACCCCCAGGCAGGAAGCACAGATACGCAGTATTTT. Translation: CASSYPQAGSTDTQYF.

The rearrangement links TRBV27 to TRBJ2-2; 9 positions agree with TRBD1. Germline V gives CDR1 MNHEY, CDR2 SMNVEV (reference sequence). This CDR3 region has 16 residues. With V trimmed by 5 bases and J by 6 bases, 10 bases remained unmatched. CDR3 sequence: CASSNGQGLVSGELFF. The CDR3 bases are TGTGCCAGCAGTAACGGACAGGGGCTGGTATCCGGGGAGCTGTTTTTT.

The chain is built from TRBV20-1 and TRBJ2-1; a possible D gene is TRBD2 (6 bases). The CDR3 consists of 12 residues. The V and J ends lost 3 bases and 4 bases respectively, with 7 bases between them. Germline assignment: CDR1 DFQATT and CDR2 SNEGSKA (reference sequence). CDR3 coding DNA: TGCAGTGCTAGCAGCGGGTACAATGAGCAGTTCTTC. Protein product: CSASSGYNEQFF.

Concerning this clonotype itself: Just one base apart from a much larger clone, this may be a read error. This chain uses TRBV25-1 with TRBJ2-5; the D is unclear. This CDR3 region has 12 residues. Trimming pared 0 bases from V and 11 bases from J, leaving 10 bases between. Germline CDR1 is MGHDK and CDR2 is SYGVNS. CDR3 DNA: TGTGCCAGCAGTGAATATAACAATGAGCAGTACTTC. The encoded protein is CASSEYNNEQYF.

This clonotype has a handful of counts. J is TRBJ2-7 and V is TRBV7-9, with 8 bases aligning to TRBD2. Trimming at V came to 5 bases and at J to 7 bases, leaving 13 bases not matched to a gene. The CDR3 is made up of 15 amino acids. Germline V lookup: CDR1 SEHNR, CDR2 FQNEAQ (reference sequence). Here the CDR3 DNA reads TGTGCCAGCAGCCCTCGGGGCCGGGGGGGGAATGAGCAGTACTTC. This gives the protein CASSPRGRGGNEQYF.

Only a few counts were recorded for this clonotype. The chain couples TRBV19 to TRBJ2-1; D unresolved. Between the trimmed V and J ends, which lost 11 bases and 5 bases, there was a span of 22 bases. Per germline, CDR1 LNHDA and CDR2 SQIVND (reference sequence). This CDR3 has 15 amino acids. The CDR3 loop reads CARPQDLRHDNEQFF. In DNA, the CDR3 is TGTGCCCGGCCCCAGGACCTTCGACACGACAATGAGCAGTTCTTC.

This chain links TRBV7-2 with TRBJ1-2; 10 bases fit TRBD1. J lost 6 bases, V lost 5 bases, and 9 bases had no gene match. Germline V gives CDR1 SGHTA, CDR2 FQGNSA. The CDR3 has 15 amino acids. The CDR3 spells CASSANPGQGDGYTF. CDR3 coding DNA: TGTGCCAGCAGCGCAAACCCCGGACAGGGGGATGGCTACACCTTC.

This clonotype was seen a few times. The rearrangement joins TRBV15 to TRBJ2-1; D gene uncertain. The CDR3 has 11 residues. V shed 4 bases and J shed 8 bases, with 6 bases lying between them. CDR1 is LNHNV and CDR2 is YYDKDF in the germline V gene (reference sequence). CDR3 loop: CATSTSYEQFF. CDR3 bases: TGTGCCACCAGCACCAGTTATGAGCAGTTCTTC.

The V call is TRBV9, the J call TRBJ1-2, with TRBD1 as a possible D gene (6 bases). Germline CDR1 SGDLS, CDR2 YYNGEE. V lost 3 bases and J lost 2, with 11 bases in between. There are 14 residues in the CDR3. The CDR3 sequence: CASSANTGNYGYTF. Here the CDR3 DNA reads TGTGCCAGCAGCGCAAATACAGGGAACTATGGCTACACCTTC. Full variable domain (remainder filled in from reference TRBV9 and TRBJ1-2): DSGVTQTPKHLITATGQRVTLRCSPRSGDLSVYWYQQSLDQGLQFLIQYYNGEERAKGNILERFSAQQFPDLHSELNLSSLELGDSALYFCASSANTGNYGYTFGSGTRLTVV.

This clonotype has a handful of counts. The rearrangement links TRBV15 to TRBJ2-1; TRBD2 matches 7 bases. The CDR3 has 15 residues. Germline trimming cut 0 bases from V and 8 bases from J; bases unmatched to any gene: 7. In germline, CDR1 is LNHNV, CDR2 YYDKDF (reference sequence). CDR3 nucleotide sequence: TGTGCCACCAGCAGAGATTGGCCTAGCGGACATGAGCAGTTCTTC. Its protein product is CATSRDWPSGHEQFF.

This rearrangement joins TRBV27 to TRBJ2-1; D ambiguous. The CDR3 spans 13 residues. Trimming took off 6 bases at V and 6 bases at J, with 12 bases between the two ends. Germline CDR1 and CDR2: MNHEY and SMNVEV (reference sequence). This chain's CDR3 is CASSLTWSNEQFF. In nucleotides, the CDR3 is TGTGCCAGCAGCCTGACTTGGAGCAATGAGCAGTTCTTC.

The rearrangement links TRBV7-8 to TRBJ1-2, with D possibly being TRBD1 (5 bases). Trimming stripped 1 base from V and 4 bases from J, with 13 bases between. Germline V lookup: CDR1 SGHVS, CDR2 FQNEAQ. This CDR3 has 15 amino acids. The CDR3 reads CASSLEITGSYGYTF. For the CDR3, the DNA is TGTGCCAGCAGCTTAGAGATCACAGGAAGCTATGGCTACACCTTC.

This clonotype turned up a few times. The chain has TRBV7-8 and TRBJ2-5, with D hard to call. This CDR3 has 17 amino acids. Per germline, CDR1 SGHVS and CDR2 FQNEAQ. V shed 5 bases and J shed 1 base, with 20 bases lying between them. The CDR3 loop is CASSPRRAYILQETQYF. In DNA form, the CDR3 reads TGTGCCAGCAGCCCCCGCCGGGCTTACATACTCCAAGAGACCCAGTACTTC.

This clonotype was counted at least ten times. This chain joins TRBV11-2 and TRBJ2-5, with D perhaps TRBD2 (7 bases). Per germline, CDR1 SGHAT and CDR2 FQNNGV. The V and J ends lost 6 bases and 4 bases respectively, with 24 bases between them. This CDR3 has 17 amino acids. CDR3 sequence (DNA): TGTGCCAGCAGATTAACACGCCGCGGGGGCGGAGGAGAGACCCAGTACTTC. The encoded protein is CASRLTRRGGGGETQYF.

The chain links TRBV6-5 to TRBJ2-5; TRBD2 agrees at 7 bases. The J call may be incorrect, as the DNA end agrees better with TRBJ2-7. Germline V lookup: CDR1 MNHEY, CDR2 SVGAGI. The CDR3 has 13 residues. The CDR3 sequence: CASRERGPYEQYF. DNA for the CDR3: TGTGCCAGCAGGGAGCGGGGTCCTTACGAGCAGTACTTC.

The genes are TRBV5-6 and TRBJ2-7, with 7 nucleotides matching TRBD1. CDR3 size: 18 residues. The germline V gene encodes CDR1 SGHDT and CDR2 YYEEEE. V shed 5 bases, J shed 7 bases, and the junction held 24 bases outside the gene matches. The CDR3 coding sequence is TGTGCCAGCAGTTGGGGGTGGACAGGTTCGGCTCTACCGGGGGAGCAGTACTTC. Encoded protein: CASSWGWTGSALPGEQYF.

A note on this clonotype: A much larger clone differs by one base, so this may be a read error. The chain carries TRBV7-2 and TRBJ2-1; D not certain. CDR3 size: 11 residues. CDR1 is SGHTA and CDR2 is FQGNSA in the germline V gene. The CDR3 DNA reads TGTGCCAGCAGCTTAATCAATGCGCAGTTCTTC. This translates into CASSLINAQFF.

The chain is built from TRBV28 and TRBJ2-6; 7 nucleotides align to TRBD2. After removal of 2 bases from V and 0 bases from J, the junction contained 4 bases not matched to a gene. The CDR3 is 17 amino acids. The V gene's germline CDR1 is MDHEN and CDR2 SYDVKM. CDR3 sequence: CASSLAGVTSGANVLTF. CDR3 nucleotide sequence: TGTGCCAGCAGTTTAGCGGGAGTCACCTCTGGGGCCAACGTCCTGACTTTC.

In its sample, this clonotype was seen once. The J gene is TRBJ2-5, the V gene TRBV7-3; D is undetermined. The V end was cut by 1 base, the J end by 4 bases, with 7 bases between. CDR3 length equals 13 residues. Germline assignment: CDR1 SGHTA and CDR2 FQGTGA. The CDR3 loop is CASSLSFGETQYF. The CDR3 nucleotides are TGTGCCAGCAGCTTAAGCTTCGGAGAGACCCAGTACTTC.

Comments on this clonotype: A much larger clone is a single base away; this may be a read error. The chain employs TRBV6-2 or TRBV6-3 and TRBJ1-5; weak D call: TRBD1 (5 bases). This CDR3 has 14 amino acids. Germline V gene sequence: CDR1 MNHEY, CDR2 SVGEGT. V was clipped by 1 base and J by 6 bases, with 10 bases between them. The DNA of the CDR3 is TGTGCCAGCAGTTACTTCCCAGGGAGTCAGCCCCAGCATTTT. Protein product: CASSYFPGSQPQHF.

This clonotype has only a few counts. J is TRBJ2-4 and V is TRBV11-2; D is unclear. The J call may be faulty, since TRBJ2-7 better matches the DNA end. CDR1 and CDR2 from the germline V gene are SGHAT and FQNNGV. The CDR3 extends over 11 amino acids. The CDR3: CASRATYEQYF. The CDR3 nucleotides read TGTGCCAGCAGGGCCACATACGAGCAGTACTTC.

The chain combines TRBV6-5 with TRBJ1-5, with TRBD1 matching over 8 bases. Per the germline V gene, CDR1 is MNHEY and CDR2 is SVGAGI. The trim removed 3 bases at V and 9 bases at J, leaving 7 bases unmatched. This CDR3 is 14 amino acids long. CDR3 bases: TGTGCCAGCAGTTATACAGGGGGAGAAGGGCCCCAGCATTTT. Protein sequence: CASSYTGGEGPQHF.

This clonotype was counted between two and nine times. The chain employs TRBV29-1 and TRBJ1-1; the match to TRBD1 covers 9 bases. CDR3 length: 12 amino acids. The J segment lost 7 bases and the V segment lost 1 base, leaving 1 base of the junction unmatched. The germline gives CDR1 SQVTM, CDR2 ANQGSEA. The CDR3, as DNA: TGCAGCGTTGAAGGACAGGGGGTTGAAGCTTTCTTT. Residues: CSVEGQGVEAFF.

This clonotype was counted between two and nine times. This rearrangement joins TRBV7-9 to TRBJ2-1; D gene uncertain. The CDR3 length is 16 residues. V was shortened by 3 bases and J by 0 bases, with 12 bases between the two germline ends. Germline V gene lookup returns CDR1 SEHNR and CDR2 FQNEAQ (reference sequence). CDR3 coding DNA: TGTGCCAGCAGCTTCCCCCAAGTGAGCTCCTACAATGAGCAGTTCTTC. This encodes CASSFPQVSSYNEQFF.